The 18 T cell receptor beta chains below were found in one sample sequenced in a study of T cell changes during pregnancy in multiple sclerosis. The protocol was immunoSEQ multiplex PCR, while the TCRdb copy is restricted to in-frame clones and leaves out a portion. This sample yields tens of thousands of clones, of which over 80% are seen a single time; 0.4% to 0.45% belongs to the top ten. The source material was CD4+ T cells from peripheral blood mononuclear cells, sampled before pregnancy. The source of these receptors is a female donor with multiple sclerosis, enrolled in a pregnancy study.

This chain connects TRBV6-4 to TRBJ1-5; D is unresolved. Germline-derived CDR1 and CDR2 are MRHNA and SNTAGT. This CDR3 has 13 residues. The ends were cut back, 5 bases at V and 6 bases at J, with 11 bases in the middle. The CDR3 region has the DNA TGTGCCAGCAGTTTGAACGAGGGTCAGCCCCAGCATTTT. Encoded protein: CASSLNEGQPQHF.

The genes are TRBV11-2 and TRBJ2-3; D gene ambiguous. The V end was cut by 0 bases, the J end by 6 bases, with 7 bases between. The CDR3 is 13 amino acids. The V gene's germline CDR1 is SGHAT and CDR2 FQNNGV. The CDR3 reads CASSLDRSDTQYF. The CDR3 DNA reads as TGTGCCAGCAGCTTAGATAGAAGTGATACGCAGTATTTT.

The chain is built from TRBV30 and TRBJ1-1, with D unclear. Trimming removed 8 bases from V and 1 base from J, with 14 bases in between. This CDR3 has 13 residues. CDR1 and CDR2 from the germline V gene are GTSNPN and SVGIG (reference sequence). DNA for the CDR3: TGTGCCAGCGAGCGGTCGGGGAACACTGAAGCTTTCTTT. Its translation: CASERSGNTEAFF. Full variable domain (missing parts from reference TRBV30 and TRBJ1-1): SQTIHQWPATLVQPVGSPLSLECTVEGTSNPNLYWYRQAAGRGLQLLFYSVGIGQISSEVPQNLSASRPQDRQFILSSKKLLLSDSGFYLCASERSGNTEAFFGQGTRLTVV.

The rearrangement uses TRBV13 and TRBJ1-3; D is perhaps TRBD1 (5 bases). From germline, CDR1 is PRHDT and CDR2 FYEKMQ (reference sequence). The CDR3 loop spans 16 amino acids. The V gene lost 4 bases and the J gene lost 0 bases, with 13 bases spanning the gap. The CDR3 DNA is TGTGCCAGCAGCTGGGGGGGGAGCCTCTCTGGAAACACCATATATTTT. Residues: CASSWGGSLSGNTIYF.

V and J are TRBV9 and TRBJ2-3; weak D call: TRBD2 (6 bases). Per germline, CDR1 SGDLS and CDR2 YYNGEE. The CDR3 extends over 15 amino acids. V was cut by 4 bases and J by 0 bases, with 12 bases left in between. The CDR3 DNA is TGTGCCAGCAGCATTACCGGGACTAGCACAGATACGCAGTATTTT. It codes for CASSITGTSTDTQYF.

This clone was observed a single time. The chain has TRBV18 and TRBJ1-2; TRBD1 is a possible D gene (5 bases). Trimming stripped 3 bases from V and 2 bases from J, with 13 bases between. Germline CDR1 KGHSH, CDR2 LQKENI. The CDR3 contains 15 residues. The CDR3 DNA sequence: TGTGCCAGCTCACCGCGGGGGGACGCAAACTATGGCTACACCTTC. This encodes CASSPRGDANYGYTF.

The CDR3 is CASSSLGGAGNTIYF. The CDR3 DNA sequence: TGTGCCAGCAGCTCCTTGGGGGGGGCTGGAAACACCATATATTTT. The V call is TRBV7-2, the J call TRBJ1-3; D possibly corresponds to TRBD1 (5 bases). Between the trimmed V and J ends, which lost 4 bases and 2 bases, there was a span of 12 bases. Germline assignment: CDR1 SGHTA and CDR2 FQGNSA. CDR3 length: 15 amino acids.

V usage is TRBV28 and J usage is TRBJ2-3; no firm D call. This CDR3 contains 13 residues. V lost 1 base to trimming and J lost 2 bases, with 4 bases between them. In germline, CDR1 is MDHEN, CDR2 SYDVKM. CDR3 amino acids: CASSLFLTDTQYF. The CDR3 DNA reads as TGTGCCAGCAGTTTATTCCTCACAGATACGCAGTATTTT.

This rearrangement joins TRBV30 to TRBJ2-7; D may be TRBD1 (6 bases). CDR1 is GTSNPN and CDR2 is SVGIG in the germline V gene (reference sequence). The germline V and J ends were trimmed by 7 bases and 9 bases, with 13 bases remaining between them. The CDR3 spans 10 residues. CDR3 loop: CALKTGPQYF. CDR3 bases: TGTGCCTTAAAAACAGGGCCGCAGTACTTC. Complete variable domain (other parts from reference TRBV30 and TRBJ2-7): SQTIHQWPATLVQPVGSPLSLECTVEGTSNPNLYWYRQAAGRGLQLLFYSVGIGQISSEVPQNLSASRPQDRQFILSSKKLLLSDSGFYLCALKTGPQYFGPGTRLTVT.

In DNA form, the CDR3 reads TGTGCCAGCAGCTTAAAAGCGGGAGAAGAGACCCAGTACTTC. Its protein product is CASSLKAGEETQYF. The chain has TRBV7-3 and TRBJ2-5, with TRBD2 matching 8 bases. CDR3 length: 14 amino acids. The germline CDR1 and CDR2 sequences are SGHTA and FQGTGA. Losses at the gene ends were 1 base for V and 3 bases for J; bases not matched to a gene: 1.

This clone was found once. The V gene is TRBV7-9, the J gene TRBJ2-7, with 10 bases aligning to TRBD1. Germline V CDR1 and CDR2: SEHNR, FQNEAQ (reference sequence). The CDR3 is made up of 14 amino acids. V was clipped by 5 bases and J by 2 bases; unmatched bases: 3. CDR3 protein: CASSGTGVPYEQYF. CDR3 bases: TGTGCCAGCAGCGGGACAGGGGTCCCCTACGAGCAGTACTTC.

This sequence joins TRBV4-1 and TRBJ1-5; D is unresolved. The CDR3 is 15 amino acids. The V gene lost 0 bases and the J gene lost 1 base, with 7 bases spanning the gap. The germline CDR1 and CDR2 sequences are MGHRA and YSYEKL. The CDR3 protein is CASSQETGSNQPQHF. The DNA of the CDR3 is TGCGCCAGCAGCCAAGAAACGGGGAGCAATCAGCCCCAGCATTTT.

The CDR3, as DNA: TGTGCCAGCAGCCCAGGGGGCGTTACCGGGGAGCTGTTTTTT. This encodes CASSPGGVTGELFF. The rearrangement uses TRBV7-9 and TRBJ2-2; 8 bases match TRBD1. J lost 5 bases, V lost 5 bases, and 4 bases had no gene match. Germline V CDR1 and CDR2: SEHNR, FQNEAQ (reference sequence). CDR3 length: 14 amino acids.

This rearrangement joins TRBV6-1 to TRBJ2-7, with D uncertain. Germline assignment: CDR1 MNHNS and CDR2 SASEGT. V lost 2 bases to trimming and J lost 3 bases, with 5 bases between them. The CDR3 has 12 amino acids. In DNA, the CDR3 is TGTGCCAGCAGTGAAACAGACTACGAGCAGTACTTC. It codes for CASSETDYEQYF.

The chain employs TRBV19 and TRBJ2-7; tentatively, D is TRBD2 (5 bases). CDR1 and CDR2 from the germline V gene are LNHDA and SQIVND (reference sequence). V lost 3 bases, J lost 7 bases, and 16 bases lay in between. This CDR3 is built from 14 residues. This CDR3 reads CASSMTVLPGEQYF. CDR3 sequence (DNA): TGTGCCAGTAGTATGACGGTACTCCCGGGGGAGCAGTACTTC.

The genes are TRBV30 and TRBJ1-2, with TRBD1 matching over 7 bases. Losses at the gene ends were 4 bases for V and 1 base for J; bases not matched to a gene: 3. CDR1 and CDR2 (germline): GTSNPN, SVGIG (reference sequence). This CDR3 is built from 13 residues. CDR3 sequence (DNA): TGTGCCTGGATACGGGACAGTAACTATGGCTACACCTTC. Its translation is CAWIRDSNYGYTF.

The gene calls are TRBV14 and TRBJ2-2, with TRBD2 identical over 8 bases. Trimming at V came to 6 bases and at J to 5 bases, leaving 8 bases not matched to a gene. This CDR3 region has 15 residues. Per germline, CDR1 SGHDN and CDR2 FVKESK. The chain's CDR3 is CASRPAGVRTGELFF. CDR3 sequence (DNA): TGTGCCAGCAGACCAGCGGGAGTAAGGACCGGGGAGCTGTTTTTT.

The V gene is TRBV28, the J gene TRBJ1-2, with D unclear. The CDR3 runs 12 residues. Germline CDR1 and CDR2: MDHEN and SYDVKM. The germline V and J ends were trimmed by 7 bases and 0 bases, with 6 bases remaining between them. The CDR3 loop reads CASMEANYGYTF. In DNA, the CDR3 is TGTGCCAGCATGGAGGCTAACTATGGCTACACCTTC.